This T cell receptor (beta chain) is from a study of blood T cell repertoires in COVID-19. There are 14 residues in the CDR3. V was trimmed by 6 bases and J by 0 bases, leaving 10 bases between them. Germline CDR1 reads SNHLY; CDR2 reads FYNNEI. Sequencing used immunoSEQ multiplex PCR; TCRdb keeps in-frame clones, though not all of them. The sample holds 95,000 to 150,000 clones, 80% to 90% seen once. This clone appeared a single time. This chain connects TRBV2 to TRBJ2-3; D ambiguous. The sequenced sample was peripheral blood. This sequence was found in a woman between 50 and 59 years old with active or convalescent COVID-19. CDR3 sequence reads: CASRPLLSTDTQYF. CDR3 DNA sequence: TGTGCCAGCAGGCCCTTACTCAGCACAGATACGCAGTATTTT.